Sequencing of this T cell receptor (beta chain) was carried out in a study of cytomegalovirus exposure and HLA in healthy donors. For the study at large: Researchers found that 81% of around 400 genotyped donors fell within the Caucasian-associated ancestry cluster.

Study-wide points: As immune exposure information, only CMV serostatus was available. Specificity for CMV antigens was confirmed in vitro for a few of the CMV-associated chains.

The PCR had 60 Vbeta and 13 Jbeta primers. Here immunoSEQ multiplex PCR was the method, and the copy in TCRdb shows in-frame clones only, minus some. The sample has about 110,000 clones; 70% to 85% are singletons. Details on this clone: The antigen is not known.

V lost 5 bases to trimming and J lost 8 bases, with 18 bases between them. This CDR3 is 13 amino acids long. Germline V gene data show CDR1 as GTSNPN and CDR2 as SVGIG (reference sequence). The chain has TRBV30 and TRBJ1-1; no reliable D call. Source material: PBMCs. The origin of this receptor is a woman aged 40 to 50 in good health and CMV-seronegative. The CDR3 coding sequence is TGTGCCTGGGACCGGCCCCCCGGGAGGGAAGCTTTCTTT. It encodes CAWDRPPGREAFF.